The present TCR beta chain was sequenced within a study of OX40 agonist ivuxolimab in advanced cancers. Study at large: Patients' therapy was ivuxolimab, an antibody that acts as an agonist of OX40 (CD134). Patients were treated with intravenous ivuxolimab, dosed at 0.01 to 10 mg/kg and infused every 2 weeks.

The data were produced by immunoSEQ multiplex PCR, yet TCRdb's version contains in-frame clones alone and is incomplete. The repertoire consists of about 82,000 clones, with 85% to 90% occurring once and the leading ten covering roughly 0.22%. Study observations and caveats: Relative to CD4+ cells, CD8+ T cells on average had more expanded clones. Clonal expansion in partial responders at 0.1-3.0 mg/kg ranked among the lowest.

The germline CDR1 and CDR2 sequences are SGHRS and YFSETQ. V dropped 1 base and J dropped 9 bases, with 14 bases sitting between them. The CDR3 has 14 amino acids. As regards this clone: Antigen specificity is unknown.

The sequencing used CD4+ or CD8+ T cells sorted from blood, collected in a trial of the OX40 agonist ivuxolimab. The chain joins TRBV5-1 to TRBJ2-1; possible D gene TRBD2, 6 bases. This TCR came from an adult with an advanced solid tumor such as melanoma, head and neck, liver or kidney cancer. The CDR3 bases are TGCGCCAGCAGCTTGCTGACCGACGGGGGTGAGCAGTTCTTC. Translated: CASSLLTDGGEQFF.